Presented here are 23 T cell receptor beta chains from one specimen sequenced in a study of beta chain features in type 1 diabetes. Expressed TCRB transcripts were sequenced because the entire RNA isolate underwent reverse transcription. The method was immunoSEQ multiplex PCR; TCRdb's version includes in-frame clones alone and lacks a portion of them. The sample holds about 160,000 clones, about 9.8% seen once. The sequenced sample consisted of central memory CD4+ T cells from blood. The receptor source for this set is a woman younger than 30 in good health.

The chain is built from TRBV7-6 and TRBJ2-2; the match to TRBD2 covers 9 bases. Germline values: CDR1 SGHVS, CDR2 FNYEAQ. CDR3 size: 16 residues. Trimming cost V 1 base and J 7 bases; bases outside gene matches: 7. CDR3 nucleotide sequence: TGTGCCAGCAGCTTAGTTATAGCGGGAGAAAACGGGGAGCTGTTTTTT. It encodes CASSLVIAGENGELFF.

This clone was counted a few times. The CDR3 DNA reads TGTGCCAGTAGTATGGGTGGGGGGAACAACAATGAGCAGTTCTTC. This translates into CASSMGGGNNNEQFF. The rearrangement links TRBV19 to TRBJ2-1; maybe TRBD2 (6 bases). V lost 3 bases, J lost 5 bases, and 14 bases lay in between. Per the germline V gene, CDR1 is LNHDA and CDR2 is SQIVND (reference sequence). The CDR3 spans 15 residues.

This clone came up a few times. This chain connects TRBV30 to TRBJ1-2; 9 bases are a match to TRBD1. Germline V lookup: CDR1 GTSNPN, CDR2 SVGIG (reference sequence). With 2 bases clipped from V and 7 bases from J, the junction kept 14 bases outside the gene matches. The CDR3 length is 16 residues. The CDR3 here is CAWSIPGGQGRSGYTF. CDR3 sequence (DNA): TGTGCCTGGAGTATCCCTGGGGGACAGGGAAGGTCTGGCTACACCTTC.

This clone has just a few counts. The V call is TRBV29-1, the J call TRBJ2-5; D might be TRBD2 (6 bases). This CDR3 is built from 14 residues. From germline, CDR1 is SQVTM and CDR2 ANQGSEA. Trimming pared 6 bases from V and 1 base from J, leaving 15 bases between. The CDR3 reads CSVLDYLTQETQYF. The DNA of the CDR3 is TGCAGCGTCCTGGACTACCTCACCCAAGAGACCCAGTACTTC.

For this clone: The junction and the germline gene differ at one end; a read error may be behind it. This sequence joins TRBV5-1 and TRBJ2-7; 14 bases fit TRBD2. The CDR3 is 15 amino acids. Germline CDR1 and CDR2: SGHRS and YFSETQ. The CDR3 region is CASSEGLAGALFPAF. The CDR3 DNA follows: TGCGCCAGCAGCGAGGGACTAGCGGGGGCTTTATTCCCCGCCTTC.

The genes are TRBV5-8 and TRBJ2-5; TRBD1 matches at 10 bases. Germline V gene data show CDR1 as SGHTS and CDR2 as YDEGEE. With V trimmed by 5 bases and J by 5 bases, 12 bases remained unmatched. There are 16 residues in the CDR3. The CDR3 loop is CASSSGTGEFGETQYF. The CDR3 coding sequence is TGTGCCAGCAGTTCCGGGACAGGGGAATTTGGGGAGACCCAGTACTTC.

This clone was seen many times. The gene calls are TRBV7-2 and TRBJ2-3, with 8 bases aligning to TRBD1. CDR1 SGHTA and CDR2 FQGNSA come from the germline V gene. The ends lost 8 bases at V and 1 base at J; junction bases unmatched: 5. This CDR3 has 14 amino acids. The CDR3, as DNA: TGTGCCAGCTCGCCGACAGGGGGCACAGATACGCAGTATTTT. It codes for CASSPTGGTDTQYF.

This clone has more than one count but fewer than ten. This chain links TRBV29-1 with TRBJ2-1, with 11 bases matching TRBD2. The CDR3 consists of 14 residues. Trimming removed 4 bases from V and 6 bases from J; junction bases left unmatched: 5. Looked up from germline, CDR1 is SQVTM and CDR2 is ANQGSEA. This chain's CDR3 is CSVGLAGGPNEQFF. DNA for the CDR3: TGCAGCGTTGGTTTAGCGGGAGGGCCCAATGAGCAGTTCTTC.

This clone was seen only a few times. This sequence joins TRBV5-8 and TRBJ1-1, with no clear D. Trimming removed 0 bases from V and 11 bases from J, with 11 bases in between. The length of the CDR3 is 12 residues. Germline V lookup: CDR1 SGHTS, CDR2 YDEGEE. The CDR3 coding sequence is TGTGCCAGCAGCTTGGTCGGGGTTTCGGCTTTCTTT. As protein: CASSLVGVSAFF.

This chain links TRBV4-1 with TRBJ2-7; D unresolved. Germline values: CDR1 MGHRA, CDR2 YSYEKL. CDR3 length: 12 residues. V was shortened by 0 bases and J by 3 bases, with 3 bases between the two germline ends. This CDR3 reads CASSQDLYEQYF. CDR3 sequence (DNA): TGCGCCAGCAGCCAAGATCTCTACGAGCAGTACTTC.

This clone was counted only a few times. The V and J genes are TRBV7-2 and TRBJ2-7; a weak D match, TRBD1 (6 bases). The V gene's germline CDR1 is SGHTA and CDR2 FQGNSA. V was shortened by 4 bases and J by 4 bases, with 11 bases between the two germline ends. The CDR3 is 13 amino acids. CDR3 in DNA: TGTGCCAGCAGCTCGGACAGACAATACGAGCAGTACTTC. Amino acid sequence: CASSSDRQYEQYF.

The CDR3 protein is CASSDMAGLYGYTF. DNA for the CDR3: TGTGCCAGCAGTGACATGGCAGGGCTCTATGGCTACACCTTC. The chain combines TRBV2 with TRBJ1-2; TRBD1 might be the D (5 bases). The CDR3 runs 14 residues. Germline assignment: CDR1 SNHLY and CDR2 FYNNEI. Trimming removed 3 bases at V and 4 bases at J, with 12 bases between.

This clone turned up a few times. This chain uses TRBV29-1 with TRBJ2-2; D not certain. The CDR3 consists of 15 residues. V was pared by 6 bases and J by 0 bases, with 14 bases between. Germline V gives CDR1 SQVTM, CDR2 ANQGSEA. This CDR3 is CSVEVTETNTGELFF. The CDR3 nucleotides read TGCAGCGTCGAGGTAACGGAAACGAACACCGGGGAGCTGTTTTTT.

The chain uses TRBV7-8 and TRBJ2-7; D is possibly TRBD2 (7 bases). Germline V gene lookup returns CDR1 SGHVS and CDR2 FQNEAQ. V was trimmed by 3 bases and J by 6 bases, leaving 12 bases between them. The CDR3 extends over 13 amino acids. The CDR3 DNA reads TGTGCCAGCAGCTTGGGGGGGCAGGGCGAGCAGTACTTC. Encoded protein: CASSLGGQGEQYF.

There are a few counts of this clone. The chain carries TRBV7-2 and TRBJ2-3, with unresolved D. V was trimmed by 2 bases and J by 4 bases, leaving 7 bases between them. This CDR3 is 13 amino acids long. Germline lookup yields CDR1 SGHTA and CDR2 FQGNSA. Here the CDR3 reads CASSLPQSDTQYF. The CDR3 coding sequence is TGTGCCAGCAGCTTACCACAATCAGATACGCAGTATTTT.

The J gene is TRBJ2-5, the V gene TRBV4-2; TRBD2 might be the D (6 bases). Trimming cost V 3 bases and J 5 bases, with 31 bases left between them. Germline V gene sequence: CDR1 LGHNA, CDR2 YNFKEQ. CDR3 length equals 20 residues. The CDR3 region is CASSQLSATVGGGSWETQYF. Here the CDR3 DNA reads TGTGCCAGCAGCCAGTTAAGCGCTACCGTTGGGGGAGGCAGCTGGGAGACCCAGTACTTC.

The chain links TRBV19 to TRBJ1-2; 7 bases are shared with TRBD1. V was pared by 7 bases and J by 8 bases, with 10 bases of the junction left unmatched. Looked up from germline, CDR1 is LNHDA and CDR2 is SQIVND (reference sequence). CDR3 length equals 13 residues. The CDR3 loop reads CASTINRQGGYTF. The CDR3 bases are TGTGCCAGTACCATTAATCGACAGGGCGGCTACACCTTC.

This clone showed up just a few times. The CDR3 nucleotides read TGTGCCAGCAGCGTCAGACTAGCGGGATCGGGGGAGACCCAGTACTTC. Its translation: CASSVRLAGSGETQYF. The chain recombines TRBV11-3 with TRBJ2-5; TRBD2 agrees at 11 bases. Trimming cost V 5 bases and J 5 bases; bases outside gene matches: 10. CDR3 length: 16 residues. CDR1 is SGHNT and CDR2 is YENEEA in the germline V gene.

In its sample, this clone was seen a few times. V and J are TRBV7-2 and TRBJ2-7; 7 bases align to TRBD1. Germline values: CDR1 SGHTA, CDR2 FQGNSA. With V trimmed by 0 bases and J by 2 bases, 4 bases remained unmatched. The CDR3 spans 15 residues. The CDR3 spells CASSLAGQTTYEQYF. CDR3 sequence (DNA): TGTGCCAGCAGCTTAGCGGGACAGACTACCTACGAGCAGTACTTC.

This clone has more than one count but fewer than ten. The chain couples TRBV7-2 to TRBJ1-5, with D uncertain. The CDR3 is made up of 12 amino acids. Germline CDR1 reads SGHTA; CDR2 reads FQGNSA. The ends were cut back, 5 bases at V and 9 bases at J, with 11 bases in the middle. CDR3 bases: TGTGCCAGCAGCCCTCCCGGTTCGCCCCAGCATTTT. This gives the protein CASSPPGSPQHF.

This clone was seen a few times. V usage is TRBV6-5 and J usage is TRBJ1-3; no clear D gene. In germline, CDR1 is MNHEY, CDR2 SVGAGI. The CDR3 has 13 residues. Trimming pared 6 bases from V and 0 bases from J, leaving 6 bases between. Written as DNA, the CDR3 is TGTGCCAGCAGAGAGGACTCTGGAAACACCATATATTTT. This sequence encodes CASREDSGNTIYF.

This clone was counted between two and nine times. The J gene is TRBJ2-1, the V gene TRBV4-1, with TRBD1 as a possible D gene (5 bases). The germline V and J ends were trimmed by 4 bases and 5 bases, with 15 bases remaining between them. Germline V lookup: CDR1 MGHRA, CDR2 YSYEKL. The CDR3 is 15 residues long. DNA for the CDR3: TGCGCCAGCAGCCCCCAAGATCCCAGGGACAATGAGCAGTTCTTC. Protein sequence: CASSPQDPRDNEQFF.

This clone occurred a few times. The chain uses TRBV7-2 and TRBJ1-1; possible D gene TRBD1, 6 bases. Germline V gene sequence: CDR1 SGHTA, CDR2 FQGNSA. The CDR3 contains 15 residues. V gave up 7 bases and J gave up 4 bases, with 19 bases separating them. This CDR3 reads CASNTGGGLGTEAFF. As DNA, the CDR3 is TGTGCCAGCAACACGGGAGGGGGGCTGGGCACTGAAGCTTTCTTT.